This is a list of T cell receptor beta chains from one sample in a study of T cell responses to AZD1222 COVID-19 vaccine. Some clones are missing from TCRdb's copy, which holds only in-frame ones; the method was immunoSEQ multiplex PCR. The sample holds over 70,000 clones, roughly 85% seen once. The sample here was peripheral blood, taken on day 0 of AZD1222 vaccination. Receptors originate from an adult in good health. CDR3s include the opening cysteine and the closing phenylalanine or tryptophan. The D gene is left open where the match is weak. Rows give clone size only sometimes, using once, few, many, or a class for an expanded clone.

D	V	size	J	DNA	CDR3
-	TRBV7-9	-	TRBJ2-6	TGTGCCAGCAGCTTACCTACAGTCACCTCTGGGGCCAACGTCCTGACTTTC	CASSLPTVTSGANVLTF
-	TRBV18	-	TRBJ2-7	TGTGCCAGCTCACAGGGAGCGGACAGCCTTTACGAGCAGTACTTC	CASSQGADSLYEQYF
-	TRBV5-1	few	TRBJ2-7	TGCGCCAGCAGCCCGGGCCTCAGCCTCGCCTACGAGCAGTACTTC	CASSPGLSLAYEQYF
TRBD2	TRBV27	-	TRBJ2-1	TGTGCCAGCAGTTTCTATAGCGGGGGTCTGTACAATGAGCAGTTCTTC	CASSFYSGGLYNEQFF
TRBD2	TRBV12-3/TRBV12-4	-	TRBJ2-7	TGTGCCAGCAGGATGACTAGCGACGAGCAGTACTTC	CASRMTSDEQYF
-	TRBV5-4	-	TRBJ1-2	TGTGCCAGCAGCTTGTACCCGGTAGGGTATGGCTACACCTTC	CASSLYPVGYGYTF
-	TRBV5-1	-	TRBJ2-7	TGCGCCAGCAGCTTGGAGTACGGCTACGAGCAGTACTTC	CASSLEYGYEQYF
-	TRBV6-5	-	TRBJ1-3	TGTGCCATAGGAGCCCTAAATTCTGGAAACACCATATATTTT	CAIGALNSGNTIYF
TRBD2	TRBV6-5	-	TRBJ2-2	TGTGCCAGCAGTTACCGACTAGCATCGACCGGGGAGCTGTTTTTT	CASSYRLASTGELFF
-	TRBV5-4	-	TRBJ2-7	TGTGCCAGCAGCTTGGTGGGGGAAGGGAGCTACGAGCAGTACTTC	CASSLVGEGSYEQYF
-	TRBV3-1/TRBV3-2	-	TRBJ2-7	TGTGCCAGCAGCCCGACAAACTCACTGGGTTACGAGCAGTACTTC	CASSPTNSLGYEQYF
-	TRBV21-1	-	TRBJ2-7	TGTGCCAGCAGCGATGCCCCTGGTTTC	CASSDAPGF
-	TRBV6-5	once	TRBJ1-2	TGTGCCAGCAGTTACTCGAGCCCCAACTATGGCTACACCTTC	CASSYSSPNYGYTF
-	TRBV5-4	-	TRBJ2-5	TGTGCCAGCAGCTTCTCGGCGGGGATGGAGACCCAGTACTTC	CASSFSAGMETQYF
-	TRBV7-9	-	TRBJ2-5	TGTGCCAGCAGCTTAGCTAGCGGCAACTTC	CASSLASGNF
-	TRBV5-1	-	TRBJ1-1	TGCGCCAGCAGCTTAGAGCAGGGGCTAGATACTGAAGCTTTCTTT	CASSLEQGLDTEAFF
TRBD1	TRBV2	few	TRBJ1-4	TGTGCCAGCAGTGACGGGACAGATAGTGAAAAACTGTTTTTT	CASSDGTDSEKLFF
-	TRBV10-3	-	TRBJ1-5	TGTGCCATCAGTGAAGGGGGGGAACCGCATCAGCCCCAGCATTTT	CAISEGGEPHQPQHF
TRBD1	TRBV5-8	-	TRBJ2-3	TGTGCCAGCAGCTTGGGGGACAGGGTCTCCGTTACGCAGTATTTT	CASSLGDRVSVTQYF
-	TRBV27	-	TRBJ1-6	TGTGCCAGCAGTTTGGCAGTGACATATAATTCACCCCTCCACTTT	CASSLAVTYNSPLHF
TRBD1	TRBV29-1	-	TRBJ1-2	TGCAGCGTTGGGACAGGGACTAACTATGGCTACACCTTC	CSVGTGTNYGYTF
-	TRBV11-2	-	TRBJ1-6	TGTGCCAGCAGCTTATTGGAAGGGCCTAATTCACCCCTCCACTTT	CASSLLEGPNSPLHF
-	TRBV6-6	-	TRBJ2-4	TGTGCCAGCAGTCCGACCTCAGACAGCAAAAACATTCAGTACTTC	CASSPTSDSKNIQYF
-	TRBV6-5	-	TRBJ1-3	TGTGCCAGCGCGAGGGAGCAGTTCTCTGGAAACACCATATATTTT	CASAREQFSGNTIYF
-	TRBV7-9	-	TRBJ2-7	TGTGCCAGCAGCTTTGGCGGTCTCGAGCAGTACTTC	CASSFGGLEQYF
-	TRBV6-5	-	TRBJ1-5	TGTGCCAGCAGGACAGGATATAGCAATCAGCCCCAGCATTTT	CASRTGYSNQPQHF
TRBD2	TRBV4-1	once	TRBJ2-7	TGCGCCAGCAGCCAAGGGGCTAGCGGATCCGAGCAGTACTTC	CASSQGASGSEQYF
-	TRBV27	-	TRBJ1-6	TGTGCCAGCAGTTTGGCAGGCTACTATAATTCACCCCTCCACTTT	CASSLAGYYNSPLHF
-	TRBV5-1	-	TRBJ2-5	TGCGCCAGCAGCTTAAGTTTGGGGACTGAACAAGAGACCCAGTACTTC	CASSLSLGTEQETQYF
TRBD2	TRBV5-1	-	TRBJ2-7	TGCGCCAGCAGCTTGGCCGGAGCGGGGGGTTACGAGCAGTACTTC	CASSLAGAGGYEQYF
-	TRBV9	-	TRBJ2-1	TGTGCCAGCAGCGCCCAGACAGCGTCTAAGGGTGAGCAGTTCTTC	CASSAQTASKGEQFF
TRBD2	TRBV6-5	-	TRBJ2-5	TGTGCCAGCAGTTACTCACTAGCGGGGGGTTCGGAGACCCAGTACTTC	CASSYSLAGGSETQYF
-	TRBV3-1/TRBV3-2	few	TRBJ1-1	TGTGCCAGCAGTCCGACAGGAACTGAAGCTTTCTTT	CASSPTGTEAFF
TRBD1	TRBV6-5	-	TRBJ1-1	TGTGCCAGCACCTGGACAGGGGGCACTGAAGCTTTCTTT	CASTWTGGTEAFF
-	TRBV18	-	TRBJ2-2	TGTGCCAGCCCTAAGGACGGCGGGGACACCGGGGAGCTGTTTTTT	CASPKDGGDTGELFF
-	TRBV29-1	-	TRBJ1-2	TGCAGCGTTGAAAGCCAGGGATATGGCTACACCTTC	CSVESQGYGYTF
TRBD1	TRBV5-1	-	TRBJ2-1	TGCGCCAGCAGCGGAACCGGGACAGGGGGCAGTAGGTCCTACAATGAGCAGTTCTTC	CASSGTGTGGSRSYNEQFF
-	TRBV6-2/TRBV6-3	-	TRBJ2-2	TGTGCCAGCAGTTACTCGAGACGAGCCCTCTCGGGAGCCGGGGAGCTGTTTTTT	CASSYSRRALSGAGELFF
-	TRBV7-3	once	TRBJ2-2	TGTGCCAGCAGCTTAACGGATGGTCCAGTCGGCGGGGAGCTGTTTTTT	CASSLTDGPVGGELFF
-	TRBV10-3	once	TRBJ1-2	TGTGCCATCAGTGAGCCGCCCAGGGATGGCTACACCTTC	CAISEPPRDGYTF
-	TRBV19	-	TRBJ2-3	TGTGCCAGTAGTCCTCAGGTTCGGGATACGCAGTATTTT	CASSPQVRDTQYF
-	TRBV6-6	few	TRBJ2-1	TGTGCCAGCTCGAAGTTAGCGCTGAGCTCCTACAATGAGCAGTTCTTC	CASSKLALSSYNEQFF
-	TRBV30	-	TRBJ1-2	TGTGCCTGGAAGAAGGAAGGCTATGGCTACACCTTC	CAWKKEGYGYTF
TRBD1	TRBV7-9	once	TRBJ1-1	TGTGCCAGCAGCTTCGGGCAGGGGGTGACTGAAGCTTTCTTT	CASSFGQGVTEAFF
-	TRBV6-1	-	TRBJ1-1	TGTGCCAGCAGTGAAGGGTTGGAGACTGAAGCTTTCTTT	CASSEGLETEAFF
-	TRBV12-3/TRBV12-4	-	TRBJ1-2	TGTGCCAGCAGTCAGACAGGATACTATGGCTACACCTTC	CASSQTGYYGYTF